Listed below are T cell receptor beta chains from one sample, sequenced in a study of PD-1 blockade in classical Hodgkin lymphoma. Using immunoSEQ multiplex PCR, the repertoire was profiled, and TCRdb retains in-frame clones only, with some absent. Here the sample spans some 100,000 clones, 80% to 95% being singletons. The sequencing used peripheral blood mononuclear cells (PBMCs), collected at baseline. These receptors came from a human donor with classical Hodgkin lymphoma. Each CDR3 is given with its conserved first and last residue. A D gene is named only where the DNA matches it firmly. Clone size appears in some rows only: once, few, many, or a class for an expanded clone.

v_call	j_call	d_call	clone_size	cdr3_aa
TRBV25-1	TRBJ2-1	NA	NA	CASSDPIFPGNAQFF
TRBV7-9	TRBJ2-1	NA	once	CASSQEIEQFF
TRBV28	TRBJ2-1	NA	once	CASSVRRAEQFF
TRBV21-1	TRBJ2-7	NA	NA	CASSKKWSDSGRDYEQYF
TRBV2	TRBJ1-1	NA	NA	CASSEALANTEAFF
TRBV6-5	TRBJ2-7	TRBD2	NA	CASSYRAGELYEQYF
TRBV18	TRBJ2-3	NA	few	CASSPGADTQYF
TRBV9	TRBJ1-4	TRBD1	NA	CASSLDGQGTEKLFF
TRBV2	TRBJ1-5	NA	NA	CASSGRVNSNQPQHF
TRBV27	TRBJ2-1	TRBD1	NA	CASKGTGTYNEQFF
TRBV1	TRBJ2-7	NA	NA	CTSSPPLAGGTHEQYF
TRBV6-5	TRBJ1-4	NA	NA	CASSGGRGEKLFF
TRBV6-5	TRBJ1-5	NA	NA	CASSYSGAGNQPQHF
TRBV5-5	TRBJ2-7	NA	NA	CASSSEGDSYYEQYF
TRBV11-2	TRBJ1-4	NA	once	CASSLGIAGEKLFF
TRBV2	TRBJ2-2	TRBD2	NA	CASSESLLAENTGELFF
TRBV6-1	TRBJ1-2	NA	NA	CASSGRGVNYGYTF
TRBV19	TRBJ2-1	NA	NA	CASSIDPGRYWDNEQFF
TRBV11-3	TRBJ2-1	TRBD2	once	CASSGISGSDTYNEQFF
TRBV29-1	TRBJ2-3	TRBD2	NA	CSVEDPGTSGSPDTQYF
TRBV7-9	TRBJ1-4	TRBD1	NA	CASSLALRQGANEKLFF
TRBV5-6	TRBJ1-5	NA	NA	CASSLETGAYSNQPQHF
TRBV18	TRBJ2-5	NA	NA	CASSPLANSFKETQYF
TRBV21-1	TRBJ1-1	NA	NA	CASSKVGTGRINTEAFF
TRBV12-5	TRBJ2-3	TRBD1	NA	CASTRQGVTDTQYF
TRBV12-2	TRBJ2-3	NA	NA	CASRLIGLASTDTQYF
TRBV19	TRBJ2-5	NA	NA	CASSMVGWETQYF
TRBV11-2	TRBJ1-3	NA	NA	CASSPLKGRPVSGNTIYF
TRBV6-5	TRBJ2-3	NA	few	CASSSWAPHMPHTQYF
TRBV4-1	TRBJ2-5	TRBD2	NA	CASSAAGFPSQETQYF
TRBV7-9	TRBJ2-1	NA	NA	CASSFRPAGQQFF
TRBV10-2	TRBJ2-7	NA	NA	CASGLLGRPLTIGEQYF
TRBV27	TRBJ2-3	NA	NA	CASSFFSTDTQYF
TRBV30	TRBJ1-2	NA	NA	CAWIRSWGEGGYTF
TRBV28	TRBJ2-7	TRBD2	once	CASSTVPAGGPHEQYF
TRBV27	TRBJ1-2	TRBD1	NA	CASSPFQGGQLNYGYTF
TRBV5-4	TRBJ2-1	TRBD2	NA	CASSFGGLADYNEQFF
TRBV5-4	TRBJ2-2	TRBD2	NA	CASSLGPAGAGELFF
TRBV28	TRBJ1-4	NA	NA	CASSLRAGGEKLFF
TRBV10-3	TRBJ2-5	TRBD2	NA	CAIGSGIGETQYF
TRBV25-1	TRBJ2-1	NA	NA	CASSEWEGSGTLRDEQFF
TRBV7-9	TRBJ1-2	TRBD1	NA	CASSSPTGSGYTF
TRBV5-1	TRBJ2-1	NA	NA	CASRVYGSYNEQFF
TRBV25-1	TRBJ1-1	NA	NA	CASSLGTEAFF
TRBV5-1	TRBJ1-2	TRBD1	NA	CASSPLGTGGGYTF
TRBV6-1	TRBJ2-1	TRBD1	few	CASSERDRVGNEQFF
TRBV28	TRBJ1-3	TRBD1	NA	CASTDWTGSSGNTIYF